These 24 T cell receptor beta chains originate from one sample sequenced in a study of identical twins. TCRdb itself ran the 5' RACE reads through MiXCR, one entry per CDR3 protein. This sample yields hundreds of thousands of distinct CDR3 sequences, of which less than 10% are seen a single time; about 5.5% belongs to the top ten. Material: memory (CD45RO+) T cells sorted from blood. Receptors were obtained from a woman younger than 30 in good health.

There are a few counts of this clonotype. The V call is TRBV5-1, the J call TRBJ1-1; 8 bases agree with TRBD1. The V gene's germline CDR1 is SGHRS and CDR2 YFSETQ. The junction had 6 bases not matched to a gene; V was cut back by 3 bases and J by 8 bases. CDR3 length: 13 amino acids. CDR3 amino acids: CASSSGTGGEAFF. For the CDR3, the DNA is TGCGCCAGCAGCTCTGGGACAGGTGGAGAAGCTTTCTTT.

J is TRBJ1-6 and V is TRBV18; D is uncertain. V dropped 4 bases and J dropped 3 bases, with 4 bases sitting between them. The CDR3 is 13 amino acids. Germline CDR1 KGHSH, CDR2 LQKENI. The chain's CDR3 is CASSHNYNSPLHF. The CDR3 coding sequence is TGTGCCAGCTCACACAACTATAATTCACCCCTCCACTTT. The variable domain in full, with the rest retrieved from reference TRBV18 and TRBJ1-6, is NAGVMQNPRHLVRRRGQEARLRCSPMKGHSHVYWYRQLPEEGLKFMVYLQKENIIDESGMPKERFSAEFPKEGPSILRIQQVVRGDSAAYFCASSHNYNSPLHFGNGTRLTVT.

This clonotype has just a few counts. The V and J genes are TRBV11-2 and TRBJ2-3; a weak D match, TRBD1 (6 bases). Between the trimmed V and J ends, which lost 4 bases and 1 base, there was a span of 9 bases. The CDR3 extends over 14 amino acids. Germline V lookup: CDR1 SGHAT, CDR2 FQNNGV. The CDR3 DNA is TGTGCCAGCAGCTCGCACAGGGGCACAGATACGCAGTATTTT. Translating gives CASSSHRGTDTQYF.

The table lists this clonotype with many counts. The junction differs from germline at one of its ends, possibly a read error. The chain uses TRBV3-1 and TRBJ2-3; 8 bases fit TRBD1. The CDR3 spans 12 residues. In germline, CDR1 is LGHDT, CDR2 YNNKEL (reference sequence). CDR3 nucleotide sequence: TGCGCCAGCAGCCAAGGGACAGGAACGCAGTATTTT. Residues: CASSQGTGTQYF.

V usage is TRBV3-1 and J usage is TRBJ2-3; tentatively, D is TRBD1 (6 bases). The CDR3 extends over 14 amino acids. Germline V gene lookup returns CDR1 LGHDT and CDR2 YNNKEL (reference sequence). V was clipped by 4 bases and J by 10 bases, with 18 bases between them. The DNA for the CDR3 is TGTGCCAGCAGCCGCCAACTAGGGTCAGGGGCGCAGTATTTT. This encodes CASSRQLGSGAQYF.

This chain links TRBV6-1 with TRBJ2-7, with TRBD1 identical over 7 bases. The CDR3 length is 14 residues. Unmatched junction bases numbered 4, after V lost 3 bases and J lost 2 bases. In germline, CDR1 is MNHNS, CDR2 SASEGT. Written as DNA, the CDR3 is TGTGCCAGCAGTGAGGAACAGGGGCCCTACGAGCAGTACTTC. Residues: CASSEEQGPYEQYF.

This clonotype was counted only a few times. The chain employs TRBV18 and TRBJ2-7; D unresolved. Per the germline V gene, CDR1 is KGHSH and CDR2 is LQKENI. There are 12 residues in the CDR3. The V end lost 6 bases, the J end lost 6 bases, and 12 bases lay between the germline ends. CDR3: CASSPLSGEQYF. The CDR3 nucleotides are TGTGCCAGCTCCCCTTTGTCGGGCGAGCAGTACTTC.

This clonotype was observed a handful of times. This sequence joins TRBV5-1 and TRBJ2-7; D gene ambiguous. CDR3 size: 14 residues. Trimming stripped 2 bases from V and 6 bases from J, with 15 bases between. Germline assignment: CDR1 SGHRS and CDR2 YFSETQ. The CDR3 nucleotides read TGCGCCAGCAGCTTAGGGAATTCTTTAGCCGAGCAGTACTTC. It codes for CASSLGNSLAEQYF.

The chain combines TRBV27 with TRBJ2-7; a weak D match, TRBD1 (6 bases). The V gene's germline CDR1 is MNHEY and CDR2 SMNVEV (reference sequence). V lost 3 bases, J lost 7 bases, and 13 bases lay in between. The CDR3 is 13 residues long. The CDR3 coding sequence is TGTGCCAGCAGTTTTTCAGGGGCGCGGGAGCAGTACTTC. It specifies CASSFSGAREQYF.

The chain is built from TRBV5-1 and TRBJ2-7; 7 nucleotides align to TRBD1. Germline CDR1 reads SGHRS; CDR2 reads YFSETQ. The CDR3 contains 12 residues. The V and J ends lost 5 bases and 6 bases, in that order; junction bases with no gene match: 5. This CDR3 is CASSQTGSEQYF. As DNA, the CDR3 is TGCGCCAGCAGTCAGACAGGGTCCGAGCAGTACTTC.

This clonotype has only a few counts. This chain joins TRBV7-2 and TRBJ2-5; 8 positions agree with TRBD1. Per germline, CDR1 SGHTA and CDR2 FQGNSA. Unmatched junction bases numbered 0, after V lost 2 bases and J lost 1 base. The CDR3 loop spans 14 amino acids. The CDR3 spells CASSLQGAQETQYF. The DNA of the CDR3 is TGTGCCAGCAGCTTACAGGGGGCCCAAGAGACCCAGTACTTC.

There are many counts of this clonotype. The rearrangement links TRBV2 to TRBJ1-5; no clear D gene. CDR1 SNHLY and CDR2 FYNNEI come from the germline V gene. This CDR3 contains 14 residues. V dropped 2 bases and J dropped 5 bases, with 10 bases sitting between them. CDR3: CASSEQSSDQPQHF. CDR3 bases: TGTGCCAGCAGTGAACAGTCGTCTGATCAGCCCCAGCATTTT.

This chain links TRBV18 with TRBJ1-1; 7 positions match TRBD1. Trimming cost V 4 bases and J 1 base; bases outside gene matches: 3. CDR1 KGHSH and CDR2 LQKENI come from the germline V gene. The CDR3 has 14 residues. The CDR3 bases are TGTGCCAGCTCACAGGCAGGGGGGAACACTGAAGCTTTCTTT. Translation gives CASSQAGGNTEAFF.

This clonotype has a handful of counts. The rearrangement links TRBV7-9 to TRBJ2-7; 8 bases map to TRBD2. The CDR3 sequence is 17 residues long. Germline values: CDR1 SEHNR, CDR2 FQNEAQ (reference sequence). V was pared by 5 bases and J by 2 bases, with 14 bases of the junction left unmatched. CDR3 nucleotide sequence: TGTGCCAGCAGCCCCCCCTTAATCGGGAGGGATCCCTACGAGCAGTACTTC. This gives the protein CASSPPLIGRDPYEQYF.

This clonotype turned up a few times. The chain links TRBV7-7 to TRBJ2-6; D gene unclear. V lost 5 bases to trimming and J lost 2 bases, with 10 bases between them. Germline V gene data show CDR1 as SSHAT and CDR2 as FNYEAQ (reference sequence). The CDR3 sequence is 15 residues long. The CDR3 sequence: CASSASRAGANVLTF. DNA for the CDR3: TGTGCCAGCAGCGCCTCTAGGGCTGGGGCCAACGTCCTGACTTTC.

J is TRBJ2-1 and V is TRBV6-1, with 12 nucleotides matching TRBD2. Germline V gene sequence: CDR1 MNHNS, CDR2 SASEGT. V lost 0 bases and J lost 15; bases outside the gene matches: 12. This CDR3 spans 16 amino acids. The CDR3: CASSEAPASGGAWRFF. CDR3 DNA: TGTGCCAGCAGTGAAGCGCCGGCTAGCGGGGGGGCCTGGCGGTTCTTC.

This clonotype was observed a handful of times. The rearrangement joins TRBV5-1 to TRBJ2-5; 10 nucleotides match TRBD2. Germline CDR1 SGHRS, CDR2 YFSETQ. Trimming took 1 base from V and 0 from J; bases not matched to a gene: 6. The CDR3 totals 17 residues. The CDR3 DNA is TGCGCCAGCAGCTTGCGTCTTACTAGCGGGGACCAAGAGACCCAGTACTTC. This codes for CASSLRLTSGDQETQYF.

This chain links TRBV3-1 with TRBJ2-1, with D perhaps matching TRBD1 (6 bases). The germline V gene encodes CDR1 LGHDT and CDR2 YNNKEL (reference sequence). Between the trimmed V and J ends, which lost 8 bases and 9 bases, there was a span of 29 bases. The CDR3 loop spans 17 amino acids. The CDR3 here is CASSKQVAWGPGSEQFF. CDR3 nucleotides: TGTGCCAGCTCCAAGCAGGTCGCGTGGGGGCCTGGTAGTGAGCAGTTCTTC.

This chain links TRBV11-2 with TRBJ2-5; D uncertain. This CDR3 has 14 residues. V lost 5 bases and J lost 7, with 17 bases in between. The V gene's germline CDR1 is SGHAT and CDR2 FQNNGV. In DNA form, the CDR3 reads TGTGCCAGCAGCCCGACCCGAAGGTCGGGGACCCAGTACTTC. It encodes CASSPTRRSGTQYF. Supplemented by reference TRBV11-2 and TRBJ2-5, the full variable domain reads EAGVAQSPRYKIIEKRQSVAFWCNPISGHATLYWYQQILGQGPKLLIQFQNNGVVDDSQLPKDRFSAERLKGVDSTLKIQPAKLEDSAVYLCASSPTRRSGTQYFGPGTRLLVL.

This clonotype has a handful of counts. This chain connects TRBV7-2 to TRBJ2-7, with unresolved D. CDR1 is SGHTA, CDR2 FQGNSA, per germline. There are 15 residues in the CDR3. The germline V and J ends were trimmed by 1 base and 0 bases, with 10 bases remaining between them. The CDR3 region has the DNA TGTGCCAGCAGCTTAGGGGCGTTCACCTCCTACGAGCAGTACTTC. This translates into CASSLGAFTSYEQYF.

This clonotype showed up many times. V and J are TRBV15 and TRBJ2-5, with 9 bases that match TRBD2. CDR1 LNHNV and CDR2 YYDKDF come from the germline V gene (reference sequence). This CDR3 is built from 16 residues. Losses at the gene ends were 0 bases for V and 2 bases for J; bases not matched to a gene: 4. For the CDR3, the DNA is TGTGCCACCAGCAGAGATTATGCGGGGGGGCAAGAGACCCAGTACTTC. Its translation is CATSRDYAGGQETQYF.

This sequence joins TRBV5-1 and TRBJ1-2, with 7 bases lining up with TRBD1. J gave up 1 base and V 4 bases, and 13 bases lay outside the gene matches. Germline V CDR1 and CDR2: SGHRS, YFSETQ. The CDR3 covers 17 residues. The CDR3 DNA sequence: TGCGCCAGCAGCCCAGGGACAGCAAGCCGGGATAACTATGGCTACACCTTC. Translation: CASSPGTASRDNYGYTF.

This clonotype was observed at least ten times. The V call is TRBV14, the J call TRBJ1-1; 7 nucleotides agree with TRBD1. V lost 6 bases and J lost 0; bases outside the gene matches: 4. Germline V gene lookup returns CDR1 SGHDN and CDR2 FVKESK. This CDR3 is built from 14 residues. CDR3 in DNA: TGTGCCAGCAGATACAGGGGAATGAACACTGAAGCTTTCTTT. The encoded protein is CASRYRGMNTEAFF.

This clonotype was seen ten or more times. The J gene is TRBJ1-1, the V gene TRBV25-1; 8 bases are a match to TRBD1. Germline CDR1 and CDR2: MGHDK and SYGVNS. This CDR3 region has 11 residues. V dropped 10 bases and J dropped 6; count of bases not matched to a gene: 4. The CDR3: CATRDRSEAFF. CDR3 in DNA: TGTGCCACGAGGGACAGGTCTGAAGCTTTCTTT.